The rows below give T cell receptor beta chains drawn from one sample of a study of patients and donors after allogeneic stem cell transplantation. TCRdb processed the RT-PCR reads anew with MiXCR; each CDR3 protein has one entry. Seen here are over 150,000 distinct CDR3 sequences, around two fifths observed once, and the top ten hold 33%. The sequenced sample was blood, either unsorted or a sorted T cell fraction (not recorded which). The receptors were gathered from a human donor who was either an allogeneic HSCT recipient or a stem cell or donor lymphocyte infusion donor (not recorded which). It is not recorded whose cells these are; they may come from a transplant donor. CDR3s include the opening cysteine and the closing phenylalanine or tryptophan. The order of the fields is D gene, clone size, V gene, J gene, CDR3 protein, CDR3 DNA. A D gene is named only where the DNA matches it firmly. The size entry is marked missing in some rows and otherwise reads once, few, many or a size class.

NA	few	TRBV24-1	TRBJ2-1	CATSGPTATSYNEQFF	TGTGCCACCAGTGGCCCGACAGCTACCTCCTACAATGAGCAGTTCTTC
NA	NA	TRBV5-6	TRBJ1-5	CASSLSPIGGGQPQHF	TGTGCCAGCAGCCTCTCTCCAATCGGGGGCGGTCAGCCCCAGCATTTT
NA	NA	TRBV28	TRBJ1-2	CASSLELTIYGYTF	TGTGCCAGCAGTTTAGAACTGACTATCTATGGCTACACCTTC
NA	NA	TRBV6-6	TRBJ1-1	CASSPPGSEGSIEAFF	TGTGCCAGCAGTCCCCCGGGGTCGGAGGGTTCCATTGAAGCTTTCTTT
TRBD1	NA	TRBV6-5	TRBJ1-1	CASTPKAGGFSEAFF	TGTGCCAGCACCCCCAAGGCAGGGGGCTTCTCTGAAGCTTTCTTT
NA	NA	TRBV3-1	TRBJ2-6	CASSQAQGTGANVLTF	TGTGCCAGCAGCCAGGCACAGGGAACTGGGGCCAACGTCCTGACTTTC
NA	NA	TRBV5-1	TRBJ1-1	CASSLSRQNTEAFF	TGCGCCAGCAGCTTGAGCAGACAGAACACTGAAGCTTTCTTT
NA	NA	TRBV28	TRBJ1-2	CASSRRGGYTF	TGTGCCAGCAGCCGACGGGGGGGCTACACCTTC
NA	NA	TRBV3-1	TRBJ2-7	CASSQGQSYEQYF	TGTGCCAGCAGCCAAGGCCAATCCTACGAGCAGTACTTC
NA	few	TRBV2	TRBJ1-1	CASSEVGGTLEAFF	TGTGCCAGCAGTGAAGTGGGGGGAACCCTGGAAGCTTTCTTT
NA	NA	TRBV12-3/TRBV12-4	TRBJ2-1	CASSLGLMNEQFF	TGTGCCAGCAGTCTAGGACTCATGAATGAGCAGTTCTTC
NA	NA	TRBV12-3/TRBV12-4	TRBJ2-1	CASSQQEYNEQFF	TGTGCCAGCAGTCAGCAGGAGTACAATGAGCAGTTCTTC
NA	few	TRBV9	TRBJ1-6	CASSVTGGPYNSPLHF	TGTGCCAGCAGCGTGACGGGGGGCCCCTATAATTCACCCCTCCACTTT
NA	few	TRBV5-6	TRBJ1-1	CASSPGDLNTEAFF	TGTGCCAGCAGCCCAGGTGATTTGAACACTGAAGCTTTCTTT
TRBD1	NA	TRBV5-1	TRBJ1-1	CASNYAAGGRRTEAFF	TGCGCCAGCAATTATGCGGCAGGGGGTCGTAGGACTGAAGCTTTCTTT
NA	NA	TRBV2	TRBJ2-4	CASSGEVAKNIQYF	TGTGCCAGCAGCGGAGAGGTAGCCAAAAACATTCAGTACTTC
NA	many	TRBV2	TRBJ1-2	CASSARVAGYTF	TGTGCCAGCAGTGCCAGGGTTGCTGGCTACACCTTC
NA	NA	TRBV20-1	TRBJ1-1	CSAPTGNTEAFF	TGCAGTGCTCCTACAGGGAACACTGAAGCTTTCTTT
NA	NA	TRBV6-6	TRBJ1-5	CASSYRYQPQHF	TGTGCCAGCAGTTACCGGTATCAGCCCCAGCATTTT
NA	NA	TRBV28	TRBJ1-5	CASRTPAKGNQPQHF	TGTGCCAGCAGGACGCCCGCGAAGGGCAATCAGCCCCAGCATTTT
TRBD2	once	TRBV2	TRBJ2-7	CASTEREGRLSYEQYF	TGTGCCAGCACGGAGCGGGAGGGCCGGCTATCCTACGAGCAGTACTTC
TRBD1	few	TRBV5-1	TRBJ2-5	CASSSGTVQETQYF	TGCGCCAGCAGCTCCGGGACAGTTCAAGAGACCCAGTACTTC
NA	few	TRBV28	TRBJ2-1	CASSLEYNEQFF	TGTGCCAGCAGTTTAGAATACAATGAGCAGTTCTTC
NA	few	TRBV9	TRBJ1-1	CASSVKGSTEAFF	TGTGCCAGCAGCGTAAAGGGTTCCACTGAAGCTTTCTTT
NA	NA	TRBV7-2	TRBJ2-3	CASSLTEGGADTQYF	TGTGCCAGCAGCTTAACCGAGGGGGGTGCAGATACGCAGTATTTT
TRBD1	NA	TRBV7-2	TRBJ1-1	CASSRQGAMNTEAFF	TGTGCCAGCAGCAGACAGGGAGCCATGAACACTGAAGCTTTCTTT
NA	NA	TRBV21-1	TRBJ2-3	CASSKEGWRVENTQYF	TGTGCCAGCAGCAAAGAAGGTTGGAGGGTGGAGAATACGCAGTATTTT
NA	NA	TRBV6-5	TRBJ2-1	CASRRTLSSGFEQFF	TGTGCCAGCAGGCGGACATTGAGTTCCGGATTTGAGCAGTTCTTC
NA	NA	TRBV24-1	TRBJ1-2	CATMDGSFTGYTF	TGTGCCACCATGGACGGGTCTTTCACCGGCTACACCTTC
NA	NA	TRBV5-5	TRBJ1-1	CASSLGDITEAFF	TGTGCCAGCAGCTTGGGGGATATCACTGAAGCTTTCTTT
NA	NA	TRBV12-3/TRBV12-4	TRBJ2-5	CASSSGREGGETQYF	TGTGCCAGCAGCTCTGGCAGGGAAGGTGGGGAGACCCAGTACTTC
NA	NA	TRBV7-8	TRBJ2-5	CASSSRIETQYF	TGTGCCAGCAGCTCTCGTATCGAGACCCAGTACTTC
TRBD2	NA	TRBV7-3	TRBJ2-1	CASSLLGSGSSYNEQFF	TGTGCCAGCAGCTTATTGGGGAGCGGGAGCTCCTACAATGAGCAGTTCTTC
TRBD1	NA	TRBV5-1	TRBJ2-3	CASSGTGWTDTQYF	TGCGCCAGCAGCGGGACAGGGTGGACAGATACGCAGTATTTT
NA	NA	TRBV20-1	TRBJ2-1	CSAPPGTFFYNEQFF	TGCAGTGCCCCTCCCGGGACCTTTTTTTACAATGAGCAGTTCTTC
NA	few	TRBV12-3/TRBV12-4	TRBJ2-3	CASSLTGDTQYF	TGTGCCAGCAGCCTGACGGGAGATACGCAGTATTTT
NA	few	TRBV6-2/TRBV6-3	TRBJ1-5	CASSYPDTLNQPQHF	TGTGCCAGCAGTTACCCGGACACGCTCAATCAGCCCCAGCATTTT
TRBD1	NA	TRBV4-1	TRBJ1-3	CASSQGGGRGPIISGNTIYF	TGCGCCAGCAGCCAAGGTGGTGGCAGGGGGCCGATTATCTCTGGAAACACCATATATTTT
NA	few	TRBV4-3	TRBJ2-7	CASSLRPGDYEQYF	TGCGCCAGCAGCCTCCGCCCTGGCGATTACGAGCAGTACTTC
NA	few	TRBV12-3/TRBV12-4	TRBJ1-3	CASSLSGRVFGNTIYF	TGTGCCAGCAGTTTGTCCGGCAGGGTCTTTGGAAACACCATATATTTT
NA	NA	TRBV3-1	TRBJ2-3	CASSRAASGGGPSTDTQYF	TGTGCCAGCAGCAGGGCGGCTAGCGGAGGGGGGCCTAGCACAGATACGCAGTATTTT
NA	few	TRBV5-1	TRBJ1-1	CASSLYNFDPTTEVAFF	TGCGCCAGCAGCCTCTATAATTTTGATCCCACCACTGAAGTGGCTTTCTTT
NA	few	TRBV12-3/TRBV12-4	TRBJ1-5	CASSPRMGEGLSNQPQHF	TGTGCCAGCAGTCCTCGTATGGGTGAGGGCCTCAGCAATCAGCCCCAGCATTTT
NA	once	TRBV2	TRBJ1-5	CASSAGFRSGDQPQHF	TGTGCCAGCAGTGCTGGATTCAGGTCGGGGGATCAGCCCCAGCATTTT
NA	NA	TRBV7-3	TRBJ2-3	CASSASLANTQYF	TGTGCCAGCAGCGCGAGTCTAGCTAATACGCAGTATTTT
NA	few	TRBV4-2	TRBJ1-3	CASSQANRDSGNTIYF	TGTGCCAGCAGCCAAGCCAACAGGGACTCTGGAAACACCATATATTTT
NA	many	TRBV12-3/TRBV12-4	TRBJ1-3	CASSLTGNTIYF	TGTGCCAGCAGTTTAACTGGAAACACCATATATTTT
NA	few	TRBV7-9	TRBJ1-1	CASAPANTEAFF	TGTGCCAGCGCCCCAGCGAACACTGAAGCTTTCTTT
NA	NA	TRBV20-1	TRBJ1-3	CSAVHSAGNTIYF	TGCAGTGCTGTTCATAGCGCTGGAAACACCATATATTTT
NA	NA	TRBV4-3	TRBJ1-1	CASSQEGPGATMNTEAFF	TGCGCCAGCAGCCAAGAGGGGCCAGGGGCTACTATGAACACTGAAGCTTTCTTT
NA	NA	TRBV20-1	TRBJ2-1	CSASYGARLDEQFF	TGCAGTGCTAGCTATGGGGCTCGACTGGATGAGCAGTTCTTC
NA	NA	TRBV14	TRBJ2-7	CASSQRDTLSEQYF	TGTGCCAGCAGCCAAAGGGACACCTTGTCCGAGCAGTACTTC
TRBD2	few	TRBV7-3	TRBJ2-1	CASSLKGGRTSEQFF	TGTGCCAGCAGCTTAAAAGGCGGGAGGACAAGTGAGCAGTTCTTC
TRBD1	NA	TRBV12-3/TRBV12-4	TRBJ2-1	CASTPMTGINEQFF	TGTGCCAGCACCCCCATGACAGGGATCAATGAGCAGTTCTTC
TRBD2	few	TRBV27	TRBJ2-1	CASSLLGRVDEQFF	TGTGCCAGCAGTTTACTCGGGAGGGTGGATGAGCAGTTCTTC